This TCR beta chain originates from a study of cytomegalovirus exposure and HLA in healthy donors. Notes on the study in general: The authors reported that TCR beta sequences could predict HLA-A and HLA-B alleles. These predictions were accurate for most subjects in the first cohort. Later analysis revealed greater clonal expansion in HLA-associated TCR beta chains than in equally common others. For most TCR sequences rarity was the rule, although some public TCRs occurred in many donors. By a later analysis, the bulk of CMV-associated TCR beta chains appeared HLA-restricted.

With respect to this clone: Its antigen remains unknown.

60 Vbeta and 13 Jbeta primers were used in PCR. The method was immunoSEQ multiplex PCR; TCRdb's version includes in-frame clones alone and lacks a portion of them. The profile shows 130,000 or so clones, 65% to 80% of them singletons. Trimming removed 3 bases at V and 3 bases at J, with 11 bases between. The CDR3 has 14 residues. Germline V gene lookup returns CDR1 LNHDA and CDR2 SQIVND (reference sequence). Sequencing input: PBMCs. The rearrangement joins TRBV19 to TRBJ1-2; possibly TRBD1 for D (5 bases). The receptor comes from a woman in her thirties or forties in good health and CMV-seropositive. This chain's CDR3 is CASSIGGVDYGYTF. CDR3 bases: TGTGCCAGTAGTATCGGAGGGGTGGACTATGGCTACACCTTC.